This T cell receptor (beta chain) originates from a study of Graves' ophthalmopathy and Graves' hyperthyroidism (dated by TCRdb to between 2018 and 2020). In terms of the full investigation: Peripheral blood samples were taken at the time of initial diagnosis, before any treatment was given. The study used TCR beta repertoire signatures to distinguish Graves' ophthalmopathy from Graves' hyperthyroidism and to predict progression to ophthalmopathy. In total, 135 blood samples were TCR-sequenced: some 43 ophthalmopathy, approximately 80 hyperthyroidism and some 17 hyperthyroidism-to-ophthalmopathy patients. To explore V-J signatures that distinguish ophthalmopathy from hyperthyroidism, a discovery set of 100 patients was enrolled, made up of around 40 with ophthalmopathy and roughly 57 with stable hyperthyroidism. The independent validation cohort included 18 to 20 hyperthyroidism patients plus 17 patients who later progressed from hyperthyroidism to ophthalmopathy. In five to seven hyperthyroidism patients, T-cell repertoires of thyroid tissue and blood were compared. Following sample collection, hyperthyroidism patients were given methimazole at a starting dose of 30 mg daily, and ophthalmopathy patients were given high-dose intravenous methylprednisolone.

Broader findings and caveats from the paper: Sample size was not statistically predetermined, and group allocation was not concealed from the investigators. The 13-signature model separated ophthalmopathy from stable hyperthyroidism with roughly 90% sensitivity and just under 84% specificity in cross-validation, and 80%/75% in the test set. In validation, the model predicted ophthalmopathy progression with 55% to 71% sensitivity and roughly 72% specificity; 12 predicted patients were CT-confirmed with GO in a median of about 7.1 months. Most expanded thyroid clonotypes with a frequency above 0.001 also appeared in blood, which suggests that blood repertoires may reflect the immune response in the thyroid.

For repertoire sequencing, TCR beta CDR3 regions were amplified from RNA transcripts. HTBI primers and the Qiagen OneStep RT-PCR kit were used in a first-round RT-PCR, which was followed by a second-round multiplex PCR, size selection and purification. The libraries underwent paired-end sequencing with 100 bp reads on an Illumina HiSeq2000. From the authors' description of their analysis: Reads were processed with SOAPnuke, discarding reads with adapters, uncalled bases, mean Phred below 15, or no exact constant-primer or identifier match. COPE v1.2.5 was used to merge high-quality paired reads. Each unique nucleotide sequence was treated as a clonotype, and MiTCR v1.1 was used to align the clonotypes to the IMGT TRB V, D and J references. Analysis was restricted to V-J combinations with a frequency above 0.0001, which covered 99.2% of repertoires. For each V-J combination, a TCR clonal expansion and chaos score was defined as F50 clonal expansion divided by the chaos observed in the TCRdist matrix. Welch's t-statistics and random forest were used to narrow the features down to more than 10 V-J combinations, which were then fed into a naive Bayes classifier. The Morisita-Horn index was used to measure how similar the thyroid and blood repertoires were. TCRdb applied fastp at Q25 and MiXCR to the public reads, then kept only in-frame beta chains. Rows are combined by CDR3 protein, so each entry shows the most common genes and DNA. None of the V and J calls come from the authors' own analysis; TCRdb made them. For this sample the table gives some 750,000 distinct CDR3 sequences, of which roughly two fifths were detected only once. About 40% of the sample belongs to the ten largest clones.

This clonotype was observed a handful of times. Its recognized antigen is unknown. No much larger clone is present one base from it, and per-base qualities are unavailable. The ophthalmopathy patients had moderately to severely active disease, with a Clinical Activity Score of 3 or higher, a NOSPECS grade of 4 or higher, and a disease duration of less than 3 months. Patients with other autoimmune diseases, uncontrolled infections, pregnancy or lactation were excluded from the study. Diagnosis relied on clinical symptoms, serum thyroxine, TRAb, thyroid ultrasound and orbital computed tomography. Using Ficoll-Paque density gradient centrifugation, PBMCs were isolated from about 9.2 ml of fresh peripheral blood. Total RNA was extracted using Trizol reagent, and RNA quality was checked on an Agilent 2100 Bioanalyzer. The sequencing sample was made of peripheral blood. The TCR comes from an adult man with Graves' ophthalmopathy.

The nucleotide sequence reads TGTGCCAGCAGACAGGGACCGAACACCGGGGAGCTGTTTTTT. Translated, this is CASRQGPNTGELFF. The sequence is built from TRBV7-3 and TRBJ2-2; a weak D assignment points to TRBD1 (6 bases agree). V loses 6 bases of germline sequence and J loses 0 bases, and the interval between the two ends is 8 bases. The CDR3 has 14 amino acids, counting the end cysteine and phenylalanine. The sequence is cut down to CDR3 DNA, 42 bases in frame from base 1. In the germline V gene, CDR1 corresponds to SGHTA and CDR2 to FQGTGA. Outside the CDR3, residues come from the reference TRBV7-3 and TRBJ2-2 proteins, so the full variable domain is: GAGVSQTPSNKVTEKGKYVELRCDPISGHTALYWYRQSLGQGPEFLIYFQGTGAADDSGLPNDRFFAVRPEGSVSTLKIQRTERGDSAVYLCASRQGPNTGELFFGEGSRLTVL.